The 8 T cell receptor beta chains presented below share a single source sample, sequenced in a study of blood T cell repertoires in COVID-19. The repertoire was sequenced with immunoSEQ multiplex PCR; TCRdb's copy has only in-frame clones and lacks some. The data show fewer than 450,000 clones, approximately 86% seen once. Sequenced: PBMCs or T cells enriched from blood (not recorded which). All receptors derive from a woman between 40 and 55 years old with acute COVID-19.

This clone was counted only a few times. In nucleotides, the CDR3 is TGTGCCAGCAGCCTGACAGCCGCCTCCTACGAGCAGTACTTC. Its protein product is CASSLTAASYEQYF. The chain carries TRBV6-5 and TRBJ2-7, with a tentative D call TRBD1 (5 bases). CDR1 and CDR2 (germline): MNHEY, SVGAGI. This CDR3 contains 14 residues. V dropped 6 bases and J dropped 0 bases, with 12 bases sitting between them.

This clone showed up just a few times. The rearrangement uses TRBV18 and TRBJ1-6; weak D call: TRBD1 (5 bases). V was pared by 5 bases and J by 3 bases, with 11 bases between. CDR1 and CDR2 (germline): KGHSH, LQKENI. CDR3 length equals 15 residues. CDR3: CASSESGVYNSPLHF. The CDR3 DNA follows: TGTGCCAGCTCAGAGTCGGGGGTCTATAATTCACCCCTCCACTTT.

The chain employs TRBV30 and TRBJ1-2; possible D gene TRBD1, 6 bases. Trimming cost V 4 bases and J 5 bases, with 17 bases left between them. This CDR3 region has 14 residues. CDR1 GTSNPN and CDR2 SVGIG come from the germline V gene (reference sequence). The CDR3 coding sequence is TGTGCCTGGACCCGGGGGGGCCAGCCTTATGGCTACACCTTC. Its protein product is CAWTRGGQPYGYTF.

The chain couples TRBV5-6 to TRBJ1-5; 8 bases are a match to TRBD1. V shed 5 bases and J 7 bases; nucleotides not matched to a gene: 5. The germline V gene has CDR1 SGHDT and CDR2 YYEEEE. The CDR3 length is 13 residues. The CDR3 region is CASSRGQGQPQHF. CDR3 DNA sequence: TGTGCCAGCAGTCGAGGACAGGGCCAGCCCCAGCATTTT.

V is TRBV7-6 and J is TRBJ1-3; D not resolved. This CDR3 has 14 residues. Germline CDR1 and CDR2: SGHVS and FNYEAQ. Trimming removed 1 base at V and 4 bases at J, with 8 bases between. CDR3 residues: CASSLGATGNTIYF. CDR3 coding DNA: TGTGCCAGCAGCTTAGGGGCTACGGGAAACACCATATATTTT.

The rearrangement links TRBV11-2 to TRBJ1-1, with D uncertain. Germline values: CDR1 SGHAT, CDR2 FQNNGV. The CDR3 sequence is 13 residues long. Trimming removed 3 bases at V and 6 bases at J, with 11 bases between. CDR3 DNA: TGTGCCAGCAGCTTCCAGAGAAGCGCTGAAGCTTTCTTT. This translates into CASSFQRSAEAFF.

V gene TRBV5-1 combines with J gene TRBJ2-5; D ambiguous. The CDR3 has 11 residues. V was pared by 3 bases and J by 2 bases, with 2 bases between. Germline V CDR1 and CDR2: SGHRS, YFSETQ. CDR3 residues: CASSSQETQYF. As DNA, the CDR3 is TGCGCCAGCAGCTCACAAGAGACCCAGTACTTC. Full variable domain (remainder filled in from reference TRBV5-1 and TRBJ2-5): KAGVTQTPRYLIKTRGQQVTLSCSPISGHRSVSWYQQTPGQGLQFLFEYFSETQRNKGNFPGRFSGRQFSNSRSEMNVSTLELGDSALYLCASSSQETQYFGPGTRLLVL.

In this sample, this clone turned up once. The rearrangement joins TRBV27 to TRBJ1-5; 7 bases are a match to TRBD1. V was clipped by 5 bases and J by 3 bases; unmatched bases: 7. Germline V gene lookup returns CDR1 MNHEY and CDR2 SMNVEV (reference sequence). CDR3 length: 15 amino acids. This CDR3 is CASSKETGYNQPQHF. For the CDR3, the DNA is TGTGCCAGCAGTAAGGAGACAGGGTACAATCAGCCCCAGCATTTT.